Shown below are 32 T cell receptor beta chains from a single sample sequenced in a study of cytomegalovirus exposure and HLA in healthy donors. PCR was performed using 60 Vbeta and 13 Jbeta primers. Here immunoSEQ multiplex PCR was the method, and the copy in TCRdb shows in-frame clones only, minus some. The profile shows roughly 180,000 clones, less than 85% of them singletons. The sequenced sample was PBMCs. All receptors derive from a boy under 10 years old in good health and CMV-seronegative.

V is TRBV9 and J is TRBJ1-1; TRBD1 matches 7 bases. Germline CDR1 SGDLS, CDR2 YYNGEE. J was trimmed by 4 bases and V by 4 bases; bases with no gene match: 10. The CDR3 spans 15 residues. CDR3 bases: TGTGCCAGCAGCCCAACGACAGGGCAGGGCACTGAAGCTTTCTTT. Translated: CASSPTTGQGTEAFF.

This rearrangement joins TRBV5-6 to TRBJ1-5; 8 bases align to TRBD1. The CDR3 covers 14 residues. Unmatched junction bases numbered 5, after V lost 2 bases and J lost 7 bases. The germline gives CDR1 SGHDT, CDR2 YYEEEE. The chain's CDR3 is CASSFDRGGQPQHF. The CDR3, as DNA: TGTGCCAGCAGCTTTGACAGGGGAGGCCAGCCCCAGCATTTT.

The chain joins TRBV5-6 to TRBJ2-3, with D unresolved. Per germline, CDR1 SGHDT and CDR2 YYEEEE. This CDR3 spans 11 amino acids. The V and J ends lost 2 bases and 6 bases respectively, with 4 bases between them. CDR3 residues: CASSFGDTQYF. Written as DNA, the CDR3 is TGTGCCAGCAGCTTCGGGGATACGCAGTATTTT.

This chain joins TRBV28 and TRBJ2-2, with D possibly being TRBD1 (5 bases). Trimming shortened V by 6 bases and J by 7 bases, and 18 bases separated the two germline ends. This CDR3 spans 15 amino acids. Per germline, CDR1 MDHEN and CDR2 SYDVKM. The chain's CDR3 is CASSLQAGYDGELFF. DNA for the CDR3: TGTGCCAGCAGCCTCCAAGCAGGGTACGACGGGGAGCTGTTTTTT.

The chain carries TRBV29-1 and TRBJ2-5, with TRBD2 as a possible D gene (5 bases). Germline lookup yields CDR1 SQVTM and CDR2 ANQGSEA. The CDR3 loop spans 12 amino acids. Trimming took off 4 bases at V and 5 bases at J, with 11 bases between the two ends. The CDR3: CSVGPTGETQYF. In DNA, the CDR3 is TGCAGCGTTGGGCCCACGGGGGAGACCCAGTACTTC.

This chain connects TRBV6-1 to TRBJ1-1; 8 bases are a match to TRBD1. J gave up 5 bases and V 8 bases, and 7 bases lay outside the gene matches. The V gene's germline CDR1 is MNHNS and CDR2 SASEGT. The CDR3 is made up of 13 amino acids. DNA for the CDR3: TGTGCCAGCCTAAGCACAGGGGGGACTGAAGCTTTCTTT. Protein sequence: CASLSTGGTEAFF.

The DNA for the CDR3 is TGTGCCAGTTTCGATCGACAGGGCTGGGTGAACACTGAAGCTTTCTTT. This translates into CASFDRQGWVNTEAFF. This chain uses TRBV19 with TRBJ1-1; 7 bases map to TRBD1. Trimming removed 8 bases from V and 0 bases from J; junction bases left unmatched: 12. The CDR3 has 16 residues. Germline V gives CDR1 LNHDA, CDR2 SQIVND (reference sequence).

The sample holds one count of this clone. The chain links TRBV19 to TRBJ2-5; TRBD1 might be the D (5 bases). The CDR3 is 14 amino acids. Per the germline V gene, CDR1 is LNHDA and CDR2 is SQIVND (reference sequence). Between the trimmed V and J ends, which lost 2 bases and 3 bases, there was a span of 10 bases. CDR3 amino acids: CASSIRPGKETQYF. CDR3 DNA: TGTGCCAGTAGTATACGTCCAGGGAAAGAGACCCAGTACTTC.

The chain links TRBV18 to TRBJ1-2; no firm D call. Trimming cost V 6 bases and J 2 bases, with 13 bases left between them. The CDR3 is made up of 14 amino acids. CDR1 is KGHSH, CDR2 LQKENI, per germline. CDR3 coding DNA: TGTGCCAGCTCGAACGGAGGGCAGAACTATGGCTACACCTTC. Translating it yields CASSNGGQNYGYTF.

The rearrangement links TRBV5-4 to TRBJ1-1, with 11 bases matching TRBD1. The CDR3 contains 14 residues. CDR1 is SGHNT and CDR2 is YYREEE in the germline V gene (reference sequence). With V trimmed by 0 bases and J by 6 bases, 1 base remained unmatched. CDR3 loop: CASSLVDRGPEAFF. The CDR3 coding sequence is TGTGCCAGCAGCTTGGTGGACAGGGGGCCTGAAGCTTTCTTT. The complete variable domain, with remaining parts taken from reference TRBV5-4 and TRBJ1-1, reads ETGVTQSPTHLIKTRGQQVTLRCSSQSGHNTVSWYQQALGQGPQFIFQYYREEENGRGNFPPRFSGLQFPNYSSELNVNALELDDSALYLCASSLVDRGPEAFFGQGTRLTVV.

The CDR3 loop is CASLENGSGGYTF. CDR3 in DNA: TGTGCCAGCCTAGAGAACGGTTCGGGGGGCTACACCTTC. The gene calls are TRBV6-1 and TRBJ1-2; D ambiguous. The germline gives CDR1 MNHNS, CDR2 SASEGT. Trimming cost V 8 bases and J 8 bases, with 18 bases left between them. The CDR3 length is 13 residues.

The chain joins TRBV29-1 to TRBJ1-4; 8 bases match TRBD1. The J segment lost 5 bases and the V segment lost 7 bases, leaving 9 bases of the junction unmatched. Germline CDR1 reads SQVTM; CDR2 reads ANQGSEA. The CDR3 covers 14 residues. In DNA, the CDR3 is TGCAGCGCCGAAGCCGGGACAGGAAATGAAAAACTGTTTTTT. This gives the protein CSAEAGTGNEKLFF. Based on the CDR3 plus reference TRBV29-1 and TRBJ1-4, the full variable domain is SAVISQKPSRDICQRGTSLTIQCQVDSQVTMMFWYRQQPGQSLTLIATANQGSEATYESGFVIDKFPISRPNLTFSTLTVSNMSPEDSSIYLCSAEAGTGNEKLFFGSGTQLSVL.

In this sample, this clone turned up a few times. This chain links TRBV6-1 with TRBJ2-7; possible D gene TRBD2, 6 bases. Trimming removed 2 bases from V and 7 bases from J, with 15 bases in between. From germline, CDR1 is MNHNS and CDR2 SASEGT. This CDR3 is 14 amino acids long. The CDR3 protein is CASSESGVIGEQYF. The CDR3 DNA reads as TGTGCCAGCAGTGAATCGGGAGTTATTGGGGAGCAGTACTTC.

The V call is TRBV7-6, the J call TRBJ2-1; 9 nucleotides agree with TRBD2. Looked up from germline, CDR1 is SGHVS and CDR2 is FNYEAQ. This CDR3 has 14 residues. V lost 1 base, J lost 7 bases, and 2 bases stayed unmatched. CDR3 region: CASSLGGRGNEQFF. The CDR3 nucleotides read TGTGCCAGCAGCTTAGGCGGGAGGGGGAATGAGCAGTTCTTC.

V and J are TRBV2 and TRBJ2-7; D is unclear. Between the trimmed V and J ends, which lost 5 bases and 4 bases, there was a span of 12 bases. The length of the CDR3 is 13 residues. Germline CDR1 reads SNHLY; CDR2 reads FYNNEI. The CDR3 coding sequence is TGTGCCAGCAGTCGCGATCTAGTGTACGAGCAGTACGTC. Its protein is CASSRDLVYEQYV.

This clone was seen only a few times. V usage is TRBV28 and J usage is TRBJ2-7; maybe TRBD2 (5 bases). This CDR3 has 13 amino acids. V shed 3 bases and J shed 1 base, with 7 bases lying between them. The germline CDR1 and CDR2 sequences are MDHEN and SYDVKM. The CDR3 DNA reads as TGTGCCAGCAGTTTCCGGGGATCCTACGAGCAGTACGTC. It translates to CASSFRGSYEQYV.

The chain carries TRBV6-5 and TRBJ2-7; TRBD1 matches 10 bases. V lost 4 bases to trimming and J lost 5 bases; unmatched junction nucleotides: 2. CDR3 length: 13 amino acids. Germline V gene data show CDR1 as MNHEY and CDR2 as SVGAGI. CDR3 nucleotides: TGTGCCAGCAGTTCCGGGACAGGGGACGAGCAGTACTTC. The encoded protein is CASSSGTGDEQYF.

The CDR3 DNA sequence: TGCGCCAGCAGCTTGGAACGGGGAGATACGCAGTATTTT. Translating it yields CASSLERGDTQYF. V usage is TRBV5-1 and J usage is TRBJ2-3, with D possibly matching TRBD2 (5 bases). Between the trimmed V and J ends, which lost 0 bases and 5 bases, there was a span of 7 bases. Germline lookup yields CDR1 SGHRS and CDR2 YFSETQ. The CDR3 is made up of 13 amino acids.

V gene TRBV7-9 combines with J gene TRBJ2-5, with a weak D call TRBD2 (6 bases). Germline V gene sequence: CDR1 SEHNR, CDR2 FQNEAQ (reference sequence). V gave up 6 bases and J gave up 5 bases, with 13 bases separating them. This CDR3 has 13 amino acids. CDR3 coding DNA: TGTGCCAGCAGGAGAACCGGAGGGGAGACCCAGTACTTC. Translated, it gives CASRRTGGETQYF.

The chain has TRBV5-1 and TRBJ2-5; 7 bases agree with TRBD1. This CDR3 has 15 residues. V was pared by 4 bases and J by 0 bases, with 6 bases of the junction left unmatched. Germline-derived CDR1 and CDR2 are SGHRS and YFSETQ. The CDR3 nucleotides are TGCGCCAGCAGCCTCCCGGACAGGTACCAAGAGACCCAGTACTTC. Encoded protein: CASSLPDRYQETQYF.

The rearrangement links TRBV15 to TRBJ1-4, with TRBD1 as a possible D gene (5 bases). The CDR3 runs 15 residues. CDR1 and CDR2 (germline): LNHNV, YYDKDF (reference sequence). The V end lost 1 base, the J end lost 3 bases, and 9 bases lay between the germline ends. CDR3 amino acids: CATSRGGGSNEKLFF. CDR3 DNA: TGTGCCACCAGCAGAGGCGGGGGATCTAATGAAAAACTGTTTTTT.

The J gene is TRBJ2-3, the V gene TRBV5-1; the D gene is possibly TRBD2 (6 bases). Per the germline V gene, CDR1 is SGHRS and CDR2 is YFSETQ. The CDR3 is 16 residues long. V lost 4 bases and J 5 bases, leaving 20 bases between the germline ends. The CDR3 DNA is TGCGCCAGCAGCCGAGGCGGGACGGGAGTAGGAGATACGCAGTATTTT. It encodes CASSRGGTGVGDTQYF.

The V gene is TRBV11-2, the J gene TRBJ1-5; a possible D gene is TRBD1 (6 bases). From germline, CDR1 is SGHAT and CDR2 FQNNGV. The CDR3 loop spans 16 amino acids. Trimming pared 4 bases from V and 6 bases from J, leaving 19 bases between. CDR3 protein: CASSSRVQGIGQPQHF. The CDR3 region has the DNA TGTGCCAGCAGCTCCCGAGTACAGGGAATCGGTCAGCCCCAGCATTTT. Together with reference TRBV11-2 and TRBJ1-5, the CDR3 gives the full variable domain: EAGVAQSPRYKIIEKRQSVAFWCNPISGHATLYWYQQILGQGPKLLIQFQNNGVVDDSQLPKDRFSAERLKGVDSTLKIQPAKLEDSAVYLCASSSRVQGIGQPQHFGDGTRLSIL.

This chain connects TRBV29-1 to TRBJ1-2; a weak D match, TRBD1 (5 bases). The germline CDR1 and CDR2 sequences are SQVTM and ANQGSEA. The ends were cut back, 5 bases at V and 0 bases at J, with 13 bases in the middle. There are 14 residues in the CDR3. The CDR3 region is CSVYPDKANYGYTF. CDR3 DNA: TGCAGCGTTTATCCGGACAAGGCTAACTATGGCTACACCTTC.

The rearrangement uses TRBV19 and TRBJ1-2; no definite D call. V lost 8 bases, J lost 2 bases, and 18 bases lay in between. CDR3 size: 15 residues. The V gene's germline CDR1 is LNHDA and CDR2 SQIVND (reference sequence). The CDR3 DNA reads as TGTGCCAGTGACACGAACGGGAGATTAAACTATGGCTACACCTTC. It codes for CASDTNGRLNYGYTF.

On this clone: Other nucleotide sequences from this sample produce the same CDR3. The V gene is TRBV20-1, the J gene TRBJ2-5; D gene uncertain. This CDR3 comprises 11 residues. CDR1 is DFQATT and CDR2 is SNEGSKA in the germline V gene (reference sequence). V lost 1 base and J 5 bases, leaving 5 bases between the germline ends. CDR3 loop: CSARVRETQYF. CDR3 nucleotide sequence: TGCAGTGCTAGAGTTCGGGAGACCCAGTACTTC.

The V call is TRBV7-2, the J call TRBJ2-1, with 8 bases aligning to TRBD1. The J segment lost 7 bases and the V segment lost 5 bases, leaving 10 bases of the junction unmatched. Germline lookup yields CDR1 SGHTA and CDR2 FQGNSA. This CDR3 contains 15 residues. The CDR3 is CASSLPGTGRNEQFF. DNA for the CDR3: TGTGCCAGCAGCCTTCCCGGGACAGGCAGAAATGAGCAGTTCTTC.

The chain combines TRBV6-6 with TRBJ1-4; TRBD1 aligns across 12 bases. Germline CDR1 is MNHNY and CDR2 is SVGAGI (reference sequence). The ends lost 5 bases at V and 7 bases at J; junction bases unmatched: 5. The CDR3 totals 15 residues. CDR3 amino acids: CASSRGTGGGEKLFF. In nucleotides, the CDR3 is TGTGCCAGCAGTCGAGGGACAGGGGGCGGTGAAAAACTGTTTTTT.

V and J are TRBV11-2 and TRBJ2-7; D uncertain. V was clipped by 1 base and J by 0 bases, with 7 bases between them. There are 14 residues in the CDR3. Germline assignment: CDR1 SGHAT and CDR2 FQNNGV. The chain's CDR3 is CASSLVGHSYEQYV. Written as DNA, the CDR3 is TGTGCCAGCAGCTTAGTGGGCCACTCCTACGAGCAGTACGTC.

The genes are TRBV7-2 and TRBJ1-6; D is ambiguous. The CDR3 runs to 18 residues. The V gene's germline CDR1 is SGHTA and CDR2 FQGNSA. The V gene lost 2 bases and the J gene lost 0 bases, with 14 bases spanning the gap. DNA for the CDR3: TGTGCCAGCAGCTTACGGCCGAAACAGAGCTCCTATAATTCACCCCTCCACTTT. Translation gives CASSLRPKQSSYNSPLHF.

The rearrangement links TRBV19 to TRBJ2-2; D is undetermined. Germline V CDR1 and CDR2: LNHDA, SQIVND (reference sequence). The V gene lost 4 bases and the J gene lost 0 bases, with 6 bases spanning the gap. This CDR3 contains 14 residues. CDR3 protein: CASSTDTNTGELFF. In DNA form, the CDR3 reads TGTGCCAGTAGTACAGACACGAACACCGGGGAGCTGTTTTTT.

This chain connects TRBV5-1 to TRBJ2-2; 9 bases map to TRBD2. Trimming at V came to 4 bases and at J to 6 bases, leaving 7 bases not matched to a gene. The CDR3 extends over 15 amino acids. Germline V gene data show CDR1 as SGHRS and CDR2 as YFSETQ. CDR3 protein: CASSTGTSQAGELFF. The DNA of the CDR3 is TGCGCCAGCAGCACGGGGACTAGCCAAGCCGGGGAGCTGTTTTTT.